Below are 22 T cell receptor beta chains sequenced from a single sample in a study of shared clonotypes between healthy human individuals (dated by TCRdb to about 2020). Library construction relied on the immunoSEQ multiplex PCR assay. Imported from immuneACCESS, the table was reduced by TCRdb to in-frame sequences with V and J called. These copies leave out some clones; in studies compared against another copy, an unresolved V gene accounts for under half, and the cause of the remainder is not known. Counted in this sample were 90,000 to 120,000 clones; about 70% of them appeared once. Approximately 25% of the sample is held by the ten biggest clonotypes. The sample was memory CD8+ T cells sorted from blood. The sample's cell subset or site label, in plain terms: CD45RO+ cells pooled with CCR7-negative TemRA cells. The receptors come from a woman aged 25 to 39 in good health.

The rearrangement uses TRBV11-2 and TRBJ2-7; D ambiguous. CDR1 is SGHAT, CDR2 FQNNGV, per germline. Trimming removed 3 bases at V and 3 bases at J, with 9 bases between. This CDR3 is built from 13 residues. As DNA, the CDR3 is TGTGCCAGCAGCTTGGGCCAAAACTACGAGCAGTACTTC. Translation gives CASSLGQNYEQYF.

This clone came up a few times. The V and J genes are TRBV4-1 and TRBJ1-1; a weak D match, TRBD1 (5 bases). Germline values: CDR1 MGHRA, CDR2 YSYEKL. This CDR3 has 14 amino acids. Trimming left V 4 bases short and J 1 base short, with 10 bases between. The CDR3 loop is CASSLEGTNTEAFF. CDR3 bases: TGCGCCAGCAGCCTCGAGGGGACGAACACTGAAGCTTTCTTT.

As for this clone: A far larger clone is just one base off, so this is likely a read error. The J gene is TRBJ2-3, the V gene TRBV6-4; 11 nucleotides line up with TRBD2. The ends lost 3 bases at V and 2 bases at J; junction bases unmatched: 1. This CDR3 contains 15 residues. Per the germline V gene, CDR1 is MRHNA and CDR2 is SNTAGT. CDR3 region: CASSELAGATDTQYF. DNA for the CDR3: TGTGCCAGCAGTGAACTAGCGGGAGCCACAGATACGCAGTATTTT.

V usage is TRBV7-6 and J usage is TRBJ2-7, with a possible D match to TRBD1 (5 bases). The CDR3 runs to 14 residues. Trimming left V 1 base short and J 7 bases short, with 14 bases between. Germline V gene data show CDR1 as SGHVS and CDR2 as FNYEAQ. In DNA, the CDR3 is TGTGCCAGCAGCTTAGGGTCAGGGATTTGGGAGCAGTACTTC. Protein sequence: CASSLGSGIWEQYF.

CDR3 residues: CASSTQGGAHGYTF. Written as DNA, the CDR3 is TGTGCCAGCAGTACCCAGGGGGGGGCGCATGGCTACACCTTC. This chain connects TRBV6-4 to TRBJ1-2; 7 bases fit TRBD1. The trim removed 5 bases at V and 6 bases at J, leaving 9 bases unmatched. Germline V gene data show CDR1 as MRHNA and CDR2 as SNTAGT. This CDR3 region has 14 residues.

This clone was seen many times. The chain uses TRBV6-1 and TRBJ2-7; 8 bases are a match to TRBD2. The J segment lost 0 bases and the V segment lost 2 bases, leaving 6 bases of the junction unmatched. This CDR3 contains 16 residues. Germline V gene lookup returns CDR1 MNHNS and CDR2 SASEGT. Written as DNA, the CDR3 is TGTGCCAGCAGTGAACATTCAGGGACTAGCTCCTACGAGCAGTACTTC. Protein: CASSEHSGTSSYEQYF.

This sequence joins TRBV5-1 and TRBJ1-5, with a possible D match to TRBD1 (5 bases). Germline V gives CDR1 SGHRS, CDR2 YFSETQ. This CDR3 is 13 amino acids long. V lost 4 bases, J lost 10 bases, and 15 bases lay in between. This chain's CDR3 is CASSLWGGKPQHF. CDR3 DNA: TGCGCCAGCAGCCTGTGGGGGGGAAAACCCCAGCATTTT.

V is TRBV7-9 and J is TRBJ2-3; 7 bases align to TRBD2. V was pared by 3 bases and J by 4 bases, with 7 bases of the junction left unmatched. The CDR3 spans 15 residues. Germline V gene lookup returns CDR1 SEHNR and CDR2 FQNEAQ (reference sequence). CDR3 sequence reads: CASSLGSGIADTQYF. The CDR3 DNA follows: TGTGCCAGCAGCTTGGGGAGCGGGATCGCAGATACGCAGTATTTT.

This clone was recorded once. The gene calls are TRBV4-1 and TRBJ2-7; D could derive from TRBD1 or TRBD2 (5 bases each). This CDR3 is built from 15 residues. The V gene lost 3 bases and the J gene lost 6 bases, with 18 bases spanning the gap. Per germline, CDR1 MGHRA and CDR2 YSYEKL. This chain's CDR3 is CASSHWRTLPREQYF. CDR3 in DNA: TGCGCCAGCAGCCATTGGAGGACATTGCCTCGCGAGCAGTACTTC.

This clone has just a few counts. The genes are TRBV28 and TRBJ2-7; D is tentatively TRBD1 or TRBD2 (6 bases each). The V end was cut by 7 bases, the J end by 2 bases, with 18 bases between. Germline V gene lookup returns CDR1 MDHEN and CDR2 SYDVKM. The CDR3 has 15 amino acids. The CDR3 here is CASTNGGAITYEQYF. As DNA, the CDR3 is TGTGCCAGCACAAACGGGGGCGCGATAACCTACGAGCAGTACTTC.

The rearrangement joins TRBV6-1 to TRBJ1-4; the match to TRBD1 covers 7 bases. Trimming took 5 bases from V and 7 from J; bases not matched to a gene: 7. The CDR3 has 14 amino acids. Per the germline V gene, CDR1 is MNHNS and CDR2 is SASEGT. The CDR3 protein is CASSLGQEGEKLFF. DNA for the CDR3: TGTGCCAGCAGTTTAGGACAGGAAGGTGAAAAACTGTTTTTT.

The rearrangement uses TRBV30 and TRBJ2-7; 14 bases agree with TRBD2. V lost 0 bases to trimming and J lost 4 bases; unmatched junction nucleotides: 5. The CDR3 is 16 amino acids. Germline V CDR1 and CDR2: GTSNPN, SVGIG (reference sequence). The CDR3 DNA reads as TGTGCCTGGAGTGTAAGGGGACTAGCGGGAGTGTACGAGCAGTACTTC. Translation gives CAWSVRGLAGVYEQYF.

The CDR3 nucleotides read TGTGCCAGCAGCGTAGACGGCCAGGGAAGCTCCTATAATTCACCCCTCCACTTT. Its protein is CASSVDGQGSSYNSPLHF. The J gene is TRBJ1-6, the V gene TRBV7-3; D is perhaps TRBD1 (5 bases). This CDR3 has 18 residues. The germline V and J ends were trimmed by 5 bases and 0 bases, with 17 bases remaining between them. The germline CDR1 and CDR2 sequences are SGHTA and FQGTGA.

The chain has TRBV7-6 and TRBJ2-1; D unclear. This CDR3 contains 12 residues. Trimming removed 1 base at V and 8 bases at J, with 6 bases between. Per germline, CDR1 SGHVS and CDR2 FNYEAQ. Written as DNA, the CDR3 is TGTGCCAGCAGCTTAGTATTCCATGAGCAGTTCTTC. This translates into CASSLVFHEQFF.

This clone was counted a few times. The chain combines TRBV7-8 with TRBJ1-2; D is possibly TRBD1 (5 bases). From germline, CDR1 is SGHVS and CDR2 FQNEAQ. V lost 7 bases, J lost 4 bases, and 13 bases lay in between. The length of the CDR3 is 13 residues. CDR3 sequence: CASTPLTAYGYTF. Here the CDR3 DNA reads TGTGCCAGCACCCCGTTGACAGCCTATGGCTACACCTTC.

The V call is TRBV28, the J call TRBJ1-4; unclear D gene. The CDR3 length is 14 residues. Germline assignment: CDR1 MDHEN and CDR2 SYDVKM. V lost 2 bases to trimming and J lost 1 base, with 5 bases between them. This chain's CDR3 is CASSLPGTNEKLFF. In DNA form, the CDR3 reads TGTGCCAGCAGTTTACCGGGAACTAATGAAAAACTGTTTTTT.

V is TRBV6-1 and J is TRBJ2-1; 8 nucleotides align to TRBD2. The CDR3 length is 15 residues. Germline values: CDR1 MNHNS, CDR2 SASEGT. The V segment lost 7 bases and the J segment 7 bases; nucleotides outside the gene matches: 12. The CDR3 is CASTQGAGVLNEQFF. As DNA, the CDR3 is TGTGCCAGCACCCAAGGAGCGGGAGTGTTAAATGAGCAGTTCTTC.

The chain carries TRBV6-1 and TRBJ1-6, with TRBD1 identical over 8 bases. CDR1 and CDR2 from the germline V gene are MNHNS and SASEGT. This CDR3 contains 15 residues. With V trimmed by 6 bases and J by 9 bases, 10 bases remained unmatched. The CDR3: CASSRQGMNGSPLHF. The DNA of the CDR3 is TGTGCCAGCAGCCGACAGGGGATGAACGGTTCACCCCTCCACTTT.

The rearrangement links TRBV5-6 to TRBJ1-1; a possible D gene is TRBD1 (6 bases). The germline V gene encodes CDR1 SGHDT and CDR2 YYEEEE. V was cut by 0 bases and J by 3 bases, with 12 bases left in between. The CDR3 totals 15 residues. Written as DNA, the CDR3 is TGTGCCAGCAGCTTGGTACAGGGAAGTTACACTGAAGCTTTCTTT. Its translation: CASSLVQGSYTEAFF.

CDR3 protein: CASSPTSGSGTQYF. The CDR3 DNA is TGTGCCAGCAGCCCGACTAGCGGGAGCGGTACGCAGTATTTT. The genes are TRBV11-2 and TRBJ2-3; 12 nucleotides align to TRBD2. The length of the CDR3 is 14 residues. The V and J ends lost 5 bases and 8 bases, in that order; junction bases with no gene match: 5. CDR1 is SGHAT, CDR2 FQNNGV, per germline.

This clone was seen a single time. The V call is TRBV28, the J call TRBJ2-1; weak D call: TRBD2 (6 bases). V was clipped by 6 bases and J by 0 bases, with 15 bases between them. The CDR3 is made up of 16 amino acids. Germline CDR1 is MDHEN and CDR2 is SYDVKM. Here the CDR3 reads CASRQRLESSYNEQFF. In DNA, the CDR3 is TGTGCCAGCAGGCAAAGACTAGAGAGCTCCTACAATGAGCAGTTCTTC.

This clone has only one observation. This chain links TRBV2 with TRBJ1-2, with unresolved D. The V and J ends lost 3 bases and 8 bases respectively, with 16 bases between them. This CDR3 region has 14 residues. Per germline, CDR1 SNHLY and CDR2 FYNNEI. CDR3 in DNA: TGTGCCAGCAGTGAGGCAAGTACACGCATGGGCTACACCTTC. Translating gives CASSEASTRMGYTF.